Included here is one T cell receptor beta chain sequence, with context. As yet, its antigen is unknown. These data belong to a study of cytomegalovirus exposure and HLA in healthy donors. TCRdb's copy holds only in-frame clones and misses some; the assay was immunoSEQ multiplex PCR. The repertoire holds 190,000 or so clones, with 70% to 85% as singletons. Trimming left V 8 bases short and J 7 bases short, with 9 bases between. The CDR3 covers 10 residues. Germline lookup yields CDR1 SQVTM and CDR2 ANQGSEA. Study-level findings and limits: Subsequent analysis showed first-cohort TCR clusters tending to co-occur in around 110 validation repertoires.

The source material was PBMCs. The sequence came from a woman in her twenties or thirties in good health and CMV-seropositive. The J gene is TRBJ2-1, the V gene TRBV29-1; no firm D call. Written as DNA, the CDR3 is TGCAGCATTACAGAGAATGAGCAGTTCTTC. This sequence encodes CSITENEQFF.